This T cell receptor beta chain was captured by sequencing in a study of cytomegalovirus exposure and HLA in healthy donors. Notes on the study in general: The study flagged fewer than 200 TCR beta chains as cytomegalovirus-associated.

With 60 Vbeta and 13 Jbeta primers, the PCR was carried out. Method: immunoSEQ multiplex PCR; TCRdb's copy keeps in-frame clones and lacks some. The sample shows roughly 120,000 clones, 74% of them seen only once. Donors counted as nominally healthy when sampled, yet unrecorded immune exposures were likely. This clone appeared a single time. What it binds is unknown. V shed 1 base and J shed 10 bases, with 5 bases lying between them. Germline V gene lookup returns CDR1 MGHRA and CDR2 YSYEKL. The CDR3 is 11 amino acids. The clonotype comes from a woman between 50 and 59 years old in good health and CMV-seropositive. Specimen: PBMCs. The rearrangement links TRBV4-1 to TRBJ2-1; TRBD1 might be the D (5 bases). The CDR3: CASSQGTEQFF. The DNA for the CDR3 is TGCGCCAGCAGCCAAGGGACAGAGCAGTTCTTC.